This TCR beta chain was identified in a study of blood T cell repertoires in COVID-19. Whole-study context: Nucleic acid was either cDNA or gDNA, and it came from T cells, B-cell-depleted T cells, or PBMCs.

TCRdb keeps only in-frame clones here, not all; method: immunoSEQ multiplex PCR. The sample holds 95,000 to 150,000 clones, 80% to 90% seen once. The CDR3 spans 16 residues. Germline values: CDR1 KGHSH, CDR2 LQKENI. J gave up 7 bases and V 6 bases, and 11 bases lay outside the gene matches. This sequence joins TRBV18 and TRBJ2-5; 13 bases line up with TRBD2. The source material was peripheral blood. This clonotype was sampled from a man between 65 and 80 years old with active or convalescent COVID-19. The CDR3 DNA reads TGTGCCAGCTCCCGGACTAGCGGGAGTAATGAGGGGACCCAGTACTTC. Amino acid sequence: CASSRTSGSNEGTQYF.